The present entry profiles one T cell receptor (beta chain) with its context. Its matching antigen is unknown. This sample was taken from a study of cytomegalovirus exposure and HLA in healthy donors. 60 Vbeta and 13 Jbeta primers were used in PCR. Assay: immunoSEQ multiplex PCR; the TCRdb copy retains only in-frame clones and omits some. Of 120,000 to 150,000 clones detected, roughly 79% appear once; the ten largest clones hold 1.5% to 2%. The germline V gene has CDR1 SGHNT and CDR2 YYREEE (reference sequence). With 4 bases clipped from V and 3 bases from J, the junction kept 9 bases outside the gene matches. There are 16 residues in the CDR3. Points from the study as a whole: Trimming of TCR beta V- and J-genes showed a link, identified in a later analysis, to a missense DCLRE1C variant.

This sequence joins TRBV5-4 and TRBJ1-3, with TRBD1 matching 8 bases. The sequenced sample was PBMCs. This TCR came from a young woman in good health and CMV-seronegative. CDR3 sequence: CASSPPGTGLGNTIYF. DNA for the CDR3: TGTGCCAGCAGCCCACCCGGGACAGGACTTGGAAACACCATATATTTT.